One sample yielded the 28 T cell receptor beta chains listed below, sequenced in a study of response to subunit inactivated influenza vaccine. TCRdb ran MiXCR on the RT-PCR reads and lists one entry per CDR3 protein. The table lists about 190,000 distinct CDR3 sequences, around 15% of them singletons. The sample was CD8+ T cells sorted from PBMCs, taken more than 4 days after vaccination. These receptors were obtained from a man aged 45-65 years who received an inactivated influenza vaccine.

This clonotype has a count of ten or more. The genes are TRBV7-8 and TRBJ2-1; tentative D call: TRBD2 (5 bases). Germline V gives CDR1 SGHVS, CDR2 FQNEAQ. Trimming shortened V by 6 bases and J by 1 base, and 16 bases separated the two germline ends. This CDR3 comprises 16 residues. CDR3: CASRHGVPGSYNEQFF. The CDR3 coding sequence is TGTGCCAGCAGGCACGGGGTCCCTGGGTCCTACAATGAGCAGTTCTTC.

This clonotype was picked up a small number of times. The chain joins TRBV6-5 to TRBJ2-1; 8 bases line up with TRBD2. The ends lost 0 bases at V and 7 bases at J; junction bases unmatched: 8. This CDR3 spans 16 amino acids. Germline V gene data show CDR1 as MNHEY and CDR2 as SVGAGI. The CDR3 spells CASSYSLTGGPNEQFF. CDR3 nucleotides: TGTGCCAGCAGTTACTCGTTGACGGGGGGGCCAAATGAGCAGTTCTTC.

This clonotype was found a few times. The chain uses TRBV10-1 and TRBJ2-7, with D perhaps TRBD1 or TRBD2 (5 bases each). V lost 1 base and J lost 3, with 16 bases in between. The CDR3 is 16 residues long. Germline CDR1 reads WNHNN; CDR2 reads SYGVQD (reference sequence). CDR3 loop: CASSEFGKGIIYEQYF. In nucleotides, the CDR3 is TGCGCCAGCAGTGAGTTCGGGAAGGGGATCATCTACGAGCAGTACTTC.

The gene calls are TRBV27 and TRBJ2-2; D is undetermined. Trimming left V 5 bases short and J 5 bases short, with 6 bases between. From germline, CDR1 is MNHEY and CDR2 SMNVEV (reference sequence). There are 12 residues in the CDR3. CDR3 nucleotides: TGTGCCAGCAGTACGATAACCGGGGAGCTGTTTTTT. Protein: CASSTITGELFF.

This clonotype was observed a few times. The CDR3 sequence is CASSLGTAFEQYF. The CDR3 coding sequence is TGTGCCAGCAGCCTAGGGACAGCGTTTGAGCAGTACTTC. The chain recombines TRBV7-9 with TRBJ2-7; TRBD1 aligns across 7 bases. The CDR3 totals 13 residues. Per germline, CDR1 SEHNR and CDR2 FQNEAQ (reference sequence). Trimming took 5 bases from V and 7 from J; bases not matched to a gene: 8.

Only a few counts were recorded for this clonotype. The CDR3, as DNA: TGTGCCAGCAGTTACAAACAGGGATGGGAGACCCAGTACTTC. Translating it yields CASSYKQGWETQYF. The V and J genes are TRBV6-5 and TRBJ2-5, with a tentative D call TRBD1 (6 bases). The CDR3 covers 14 residues. The germline gives CDR1 MNHEY, CDR2 SVGAGI. Trimming left V 2 bases short and J 5 bases short, with 12 bases between.

V usage is TRBV6-2 or TRBV6-3 and J usage is TRBJ1-2, with 7 nucleotides matching TRBD1. V dropped 10 bases and J dropped 0; count of bases not matched to a gene: 5. Germline-derived CDR1 and CDR2 are MNHEY and SVGEGT. This CDR3 has 13 amino acids. This CDR3 is CATPGQTNYGYTF. DNA for the CDR3: TGTGCCACTCCGGGACAGACTAACTATGGCTACACCTTC.

This clonotype was seen ten or more times. This chain connects TRBV12-3 or TRBV12-4 to TRBJ2-5; TRBD1 aligns across 11 bases. The CDR3 spans 15 residues. Germline trimming cut 8 bases from V and 5 bases from J; bases unmatched to any gene: 10. The CDR3 nucleotides are TGTGCCAGCGCTTCTGGACAGGGGGCCCCGGAGACCCAGTACTTC. Its protein product is CASASGQGAPETQYF.

This clonotype was seen a handful of times. The V call is TRBV20-1, the J call TRBJ2-1; 11 bases line up with TRBD2. The CDR3 totals 15 residues. Losses at the gene ends were 5 bases for V and 2 bases for J; bases not matched to a gene: 5. Germline loops: CDR1 DFQATT, CDR2 SNEGSKA (reference sequence). DNA of the CDR3: TGCAGTGCTGACCCGGGACTAGCGGCCTACAATGAGCAGTTCTTC. Encoded protein: CSADPGLAAYNEQFF.

The CDR3 region has the DNA TGTGCCAGCAGTGAAGGGATCAATGAGCAGTTCTTC. Protein product: CASSEGINEQFF. V gene TRBV2 combines with J gene TRBJ2-1; D remains ambiguous. Germline CDR1 SNHLY, CDR2 FYNNEI. V was trimmed by 1 base and J by 6 bases, leaving 4 bases between them. CDR3 length equals 12 residues.

This clonotype turned up a few times. The chain combines TRBV28 with TRBJ2-1; 13 bases match TRBD2. The germline V gene encodes CDR1 MDHEN and CDR2 SYDVKM. This CDR3 is built from 18 residues. V was clipped by 7 bases and J by 7 bases; unmatched bases: 16. The CDR3 DNA follows: TGTGCCAGCACCCCGCCCTGGACTAGCGGGAGAGGTGATAATGAGCAGTTCTTC. Protein sequence: CASTPPWTSGRGDNEQFF.

The gene calls are TRBV6-1 and TRBJ2-5; 8 nucleotides match TRBD2. CDR1 is MNHNS and CDR2 is SASEGT in the germline V gene. The CDR3 is made up of 13 amino acids. After removal of 5 bases from V and 5 bases from J, the junction contained 4 bases not matched to a gene. The DNA of the CDR3 is TGTGCCAGCAGTCCGACTAGCGCGGAGACCCAGTACTTC. Amino acid sequence: CASSPTSAETQYF.

This clonotype has more than one count but fewer than ten. This rearrangement joins TRBV5-5 to TRBJ2-1, with D perhaps TRBD2 (6 bases). This CDR3 has 15 amino acids. The germline V gene encodes CDR1 SGHKS and CDR2 YYEKEE (reference sequence). Trimming left V 4 bases short and J 2 bases short, with 13 bases between. CDR3 nucleotides: TGTGCCAGCAGCGCGGGGACGGGGGCCTACAATGAGCAGTTCTTC. Translating gives CASSAGTGAYNEQFF.

This clonotype was seen more than once but under ten times. The chain links TRBV11-2 to TRBJ2-7; D is undetermined. Trimming took 4 bases from V and 5 from J, leaving 12 bases between them. The CDR3 runs 13 residues. Germline CDR1 is SGHAT and CDR2 is FQNNGV. The CDR3 region has the DNA TGTGCCAGCAGCTCCCTGCCGGGCGACGAGCAGTACTTC. Its protein product is CASSSLPGDEQYF.

This clonotype has just a few counts. This chain uses TRBV20-1 with TRBJ2-7; no reliable D call. With 2 bases removed from V and 3 bases from J, the gap between germline ends came to 17 bases. In germline, CDR1 is DFQATT, CDR2 SNEGSKA (reference sequence). The CDR3 sequence is 15 residues long. The chain's CDR3 is CSARNPGQVHYEQYF. DNA for the CDR3: TGCAGTGCTAGAAATCCGGGCCAAGTCCACTACGAGCAGTACTTC.

The sample holds a few counts of this clonotype. This rearrangement joins TRBV29-1 to TRBJ2-7; a possible D gene is TRBD2 (5 bases). The V and J ends lost 4 bases and 2 bases respectively, with 9 bases between them. This CDR3 has 12 amino acids. From germline, CDR1 is SQVTM and CDR2 ANQGSEA. CDR3 region: CSVVEVPYEQYF. DNA for the CDR3: TGCAGCGTTGTGGAGGTCCCCTACGAGCAGTACTTC.

Note on this clonotype: A much larger clone lies a single base off, so this may be a read error. This chain uses TRBV6-1 with TRBJ2-7; D ambiguous. Trimming took off 2 bases at V and 2 bases at J, with 7 bases between the two ends. The CDR3 has 13 amino acids. From germline, CDR1 is MNHNS and CDR2 SASEGT. The CDR3 sequence is CASSEQVPYEQYF. CDR3 DNA sequence: TGTGCCAGCAGTGAACAAGTACCCTACGAGCAGTACTTC.

The table lists this clonotype with many counts. The rearrangement links TRBV12-3 or TRBV12-4 to TRBJ2-5, with a tentative D call TRBD1 (6 bases). Trimming cost V 7 bases and J 5 bases, with 14 bases left between them. The CDR3 spans 13 residues. DNA for the CDR3: TGTGCCAGCACCTTGAGTACAGGGGAGACCCAGTACTTC. It codes for CASTLSTGETQYF.

This chain connects TRBV30 to TRBJ2-2; a weak D match, TRBD2 (7 bases). V gave up 7 bases and J gave up 11 bases, with 26 bases separating them. The CDR3 loop spans 15 amino acids. Germline-derived CDR1 and CDR2 are GTSNPN and SVGIG (reference sequence). CDR3 region: CASLPPGGGFYELFF. The CDR3 nucleotides read TGTGCCTCACTTCCACCGGGCGGGGGCTTCTACGAGCTGTTTTTT.

There are a few counts of this clonotype. The chain carries TRBV15 and TRBJ2-3; TRBD2 agrees at 11 bases. Per the germline V gene, CDR1 is LNHNV and CDR2 is YYDKDF (reference sequence). V was clipped by 8 bases and J by 5 bases; unmatched bases: 12. The CDR3 spans 16 residues. In DNA, the CDR3 is TGTGCCACCTCGGGACTAGCGGATTCCCATGGAGATACGCAGTATTTT. It translates to CATSGLADSHGDTQYF.

The chain recombines TRBV20-1 with TRBJ2-7; D tentatively reads TRBD1 or TRBD2 (5 bases each). The CDR3 runs to 15 residues. The germline gives CDR1 DFQATT, CDR2 SNEGSKA (reference sequence). The V end lost 0 bases, the J end lost 4 bases, and 16 bases lay between the germline ends. In DNA, the CDR3 is TGCAGTGCTAGAGACCGAGAGGGACCCGTATACGAGCAGTACTTC. Residues: CSARDREGPVYEQYF.

This clonotype was seen just once. This chain links TRBV3-1 with TRBJ2-5; possibly TRBD1 for D (6 bases). The germline V gene encodes CDR1 LGHDT and CDR2 YNNKEL (reference sequence). The ends were cut back, 10 bases at V and 3 bases at J, with 33 bases in the middle. The CDR3 is 19 residues long. The CDR3 reads CAISFPPSLQGKGEETQYF. Here the CDR3 DNA reads TGTGCCATCAGTTTTCCCCCCTCTTTACAGGGAAAAGGAGAAGAGACCCAGTACTTC.

In its sample, this clonotype was seen a few times. This chain links TRBV9 with TRBJ2-6; a possible D gene is TRBD1 (5 bases). Trimming removed 0 bases at V and 4 bases at J, with 8 bases between. Germline V gene data show CDR1 as SGDLS and CDR2 as YYNGEE. The CDR3 is 15 residues long. This chain's CDR3 is CASSVVGAGANVLTF. The CDR3 nucleotides are TGTGCCAGCAGCGTAGTAGGGGCGGGGGCCAACGTCCTGACTTTC.

CDR3 amino acids: CASSGLPGELFF. In DNA, the CDR3 is TGTGCCAGCAGCGGACTCCCCGGGGAGCTGTTTTTT. The V call is TRBV9, the J call TRBJ2-2; D is uncertain. Germline CDR1 and CDR2: SGDLS and YYNGEE. Trimming took 3 bases from V and 6 from J, leaving 6 bases between them. The CDR3 runs to 12 residues.

A few counts support this clonotype. The J gene is TRBJ2-7, the V gene TRBV5-1; TRBD1 matches at 10 bases. V was pared by 4 bases and J by 3 bases, with 4 bases of the junction left unmatched. This CDR3 has 14 amino acids. Germline-derived CDR1 and CDR2 are SGHRS and YFSETQ. The DNA of the CDR3 is TGCGCCAGCAGCACCGGACAGGGGGTCTACGAGCAGTACTTC. Translation: CASSTGQGVYEQYF.

This clonotype was detected only a few times. The chain has TRBV2 and TRBJ2-5, with a tentative D call TRBD2 (5 bases). This CDR3 region has 14 residues. Germline CDR1 and CDR2: SNHLY and FYNNEI. The V and J ends lost 0 bases and 5 bases respectively, with 10 bases between them. The CDR3, as DNA: TGTGCCAGCAGTGAAGCTCCGGGGTCGGAGACCCAGTACTTC. It codes for CASSEAPGSETQYF.

V is TRBV20-1 and J is TRBJ1-1; unclear D gene. V shed 4 bases and J shed 5 bases, with 20 bases lying between them. Germline CDR1 is DFQATT and CDR2 is SNEGSKA (reference sequence). The CDR3 sequence is 15 residues long. The CDR3, as DNA: TGCAGTGCTATATTTTTGGACCTGATGAGAACTGAAGCTTTCTTT. It codes for CSAIFLDLMRTEAFF.

In this sample, this clonotype turned up a few times. V and J are TRBV7-9 and TRBJ1-4, with 7 positions matching TRBD1. The V and J ends lost 5 bases and 8 bases, in that order; junction bases with no gene match: 8. This CDR3 is 14 amino acids long. CDR1 and CDR2 (germline): SEHNR, FQNEAQ (reference sequence). CDR3 bases: TGTGCCAGCAGCCCAAGACAGGGACACGAAAAACTGTTTTTT. It encodes CASSPRQGHEKLFF.